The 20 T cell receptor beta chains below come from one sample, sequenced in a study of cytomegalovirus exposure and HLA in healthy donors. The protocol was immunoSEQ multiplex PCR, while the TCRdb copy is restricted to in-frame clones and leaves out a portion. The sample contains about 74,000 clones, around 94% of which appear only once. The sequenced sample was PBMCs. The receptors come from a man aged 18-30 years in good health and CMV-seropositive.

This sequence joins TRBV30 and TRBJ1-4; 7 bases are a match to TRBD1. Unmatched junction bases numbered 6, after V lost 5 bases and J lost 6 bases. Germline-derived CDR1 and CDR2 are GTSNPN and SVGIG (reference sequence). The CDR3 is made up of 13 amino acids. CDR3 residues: CAWSQGGYEKLFF. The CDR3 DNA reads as TGTGCCTGGTCCCAGGGGGGATATGAAAAACTGTTTTTT. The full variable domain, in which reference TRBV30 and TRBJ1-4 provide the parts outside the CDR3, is SQTIHQWPATLVQPVGSPLSLECTVEGTSNPNLYWYRQAAGRGLQLLFYSVGIGQISSEVPQNLSASRPQDRQFILSSKKLLLSDSGFYLCAWSQGGYEKLFFGSGTQLSVL.

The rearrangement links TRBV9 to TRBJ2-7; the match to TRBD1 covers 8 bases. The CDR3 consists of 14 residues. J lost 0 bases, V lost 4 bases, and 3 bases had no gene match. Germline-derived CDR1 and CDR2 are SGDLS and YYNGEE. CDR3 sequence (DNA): TGTGCCAGCAGCCCTACAGGGGGCTCCTACGAGCAGTACTTC. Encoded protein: CASSPTGGSYEQYF.

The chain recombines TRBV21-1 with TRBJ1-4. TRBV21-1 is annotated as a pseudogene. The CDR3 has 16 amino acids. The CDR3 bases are TGTGCCAGCAGCAATTTGTCCGTTAGTCTTACTGAAAAACTGTTTTTT. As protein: CASSNLSVSLTEKLFF.

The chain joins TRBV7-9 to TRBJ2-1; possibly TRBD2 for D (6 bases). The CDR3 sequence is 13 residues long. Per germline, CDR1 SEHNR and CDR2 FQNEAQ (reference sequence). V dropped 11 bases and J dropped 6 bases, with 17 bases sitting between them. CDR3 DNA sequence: TGTGCCTCCCAAGGAGGGCGGTCCAATGAGCAGTTCTTC. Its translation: CASQGGRSNEQFF.

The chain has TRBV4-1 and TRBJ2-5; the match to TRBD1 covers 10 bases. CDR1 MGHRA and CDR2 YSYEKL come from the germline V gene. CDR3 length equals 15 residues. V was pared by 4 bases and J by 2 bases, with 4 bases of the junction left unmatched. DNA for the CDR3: TGCGCCAGCAGCCCGACGGACAGGGGGCAAGAGACCCAGTACTTC. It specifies CASSPTDRGQETQYF.

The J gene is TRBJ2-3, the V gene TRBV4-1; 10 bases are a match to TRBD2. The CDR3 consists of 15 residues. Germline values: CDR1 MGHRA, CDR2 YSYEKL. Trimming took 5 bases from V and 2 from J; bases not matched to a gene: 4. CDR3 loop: CASSSAGGLTDTQYF. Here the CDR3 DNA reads TGCGCCAGCAGCTCAGCGGGAGGGCTCACAGATACGCAGTATTTT.

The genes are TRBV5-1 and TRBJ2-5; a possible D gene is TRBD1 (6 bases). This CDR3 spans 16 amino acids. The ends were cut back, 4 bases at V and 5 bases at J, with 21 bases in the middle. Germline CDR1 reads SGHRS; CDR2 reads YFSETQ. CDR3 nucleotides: TGCGCCAGCAGCCTAGGGACATCTAACCCGGGGGAGACCCAGTACTTC. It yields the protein CASSLGTSNPGETQYF.

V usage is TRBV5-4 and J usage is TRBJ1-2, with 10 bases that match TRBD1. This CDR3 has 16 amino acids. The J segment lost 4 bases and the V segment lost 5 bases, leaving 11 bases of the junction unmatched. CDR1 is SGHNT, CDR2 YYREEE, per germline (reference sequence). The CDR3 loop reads CASSPRTGGLGYGYTF. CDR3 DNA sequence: TGTGCCAGCAGTCCTCGGACAGGGGGTTTAGGCTATGGCTACACCTTC.

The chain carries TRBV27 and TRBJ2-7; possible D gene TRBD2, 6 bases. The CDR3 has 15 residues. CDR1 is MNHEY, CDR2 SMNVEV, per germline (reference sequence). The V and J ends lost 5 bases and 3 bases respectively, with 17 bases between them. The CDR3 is CASSPTQTRNYEQYF. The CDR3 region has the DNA TGTGCCAGCAGTCCAACTCAGACTAGGAACTACGAGCAGTACTTC.

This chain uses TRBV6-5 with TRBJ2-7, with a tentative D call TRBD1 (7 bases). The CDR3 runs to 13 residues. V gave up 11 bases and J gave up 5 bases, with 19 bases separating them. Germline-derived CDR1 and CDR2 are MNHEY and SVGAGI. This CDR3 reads CAEGQGGGHEQYF. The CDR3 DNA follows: TGTGCCGAGGGGCAGGGGGGCGGACACGAGCAGTACTTC.

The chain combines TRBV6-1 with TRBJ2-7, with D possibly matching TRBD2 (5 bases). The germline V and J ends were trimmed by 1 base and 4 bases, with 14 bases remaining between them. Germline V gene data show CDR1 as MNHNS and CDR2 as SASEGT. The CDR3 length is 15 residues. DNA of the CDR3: TGTGCCAGCAGTGAAGGGGCGACACGGACTTACGAGCAGTACTTC. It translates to CASSEGATRTYEQYF.

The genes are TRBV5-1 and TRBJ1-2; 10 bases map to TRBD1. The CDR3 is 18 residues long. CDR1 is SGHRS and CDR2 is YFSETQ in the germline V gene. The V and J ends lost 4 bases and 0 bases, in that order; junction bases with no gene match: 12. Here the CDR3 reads CASSLDRGLRGANYGYTF. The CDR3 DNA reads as TGCGCCAGCAGCCTCGACAGGGGGCTCAGAGGAGCTAACTATGGCTACACCTTC.

The CDR3 nucleotides read TGTGCCAGCAGCGTAGGTGGCGGTTTCTCTGGAAACACCATATATTTT. Protein product: CASSVGGGFSGNTIYF. The chain links TRBV9 to TRBJ1-3, with D unresolved. Germline CDR1 and CDR2: SGDLS and YYNGEE. This CDR3 is 16 amino acids long. Trimming shortened V by 0 bases and J by 0 bases, and 10 bases separated the two germline ends.

The CDR3 coding sequence is TGTGCCAGCTCACCACAGAGCCTCTCCTCCTACGAGCAGTACTTC. Translation gives CASSPQSLSSYEQYF. The V and J genes are TRBV18 and TRBJ2-7; D is unresolved. Between the trimmed V and J ends, which lost 1 base and 0 bases, there was a span of 10 bases. Germline CDR1 reads KGHSH; CDR2 reads LQKENI. The CDR3 extends over 15 amino acids.

The CDR3 DNA follows: TGTGCCTCCGGGACAGGGGATTACAATGAGCAGTTCTTC. Amino acids: CASGTGDYNEQFF. This chain joins TRBV19 and TRBJ2-1, with 10 bases matching TRBD1. Germline loops: CDR1 LNHDA, CDR2 SQIVND (reference sequence). The CDR3 is 13 amino acids. The ends lost 11 bases at V and 4 bases at J; junction bases unmatched: 5.

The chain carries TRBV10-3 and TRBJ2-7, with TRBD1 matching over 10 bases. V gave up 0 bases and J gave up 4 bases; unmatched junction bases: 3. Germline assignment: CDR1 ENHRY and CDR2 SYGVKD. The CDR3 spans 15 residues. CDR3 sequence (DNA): TGTGCCATCAGTGAGTCGAAGGACAGGGGGTACGAGCAGTACTTC. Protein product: CAISESKDRGYEQYF.

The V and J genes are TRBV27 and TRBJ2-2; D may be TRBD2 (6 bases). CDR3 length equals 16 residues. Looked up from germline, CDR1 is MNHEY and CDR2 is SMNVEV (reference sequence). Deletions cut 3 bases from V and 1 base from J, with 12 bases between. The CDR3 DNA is TGTGCCAGCAGTTTCGATAGCGGAGAGAACACCGGGGAGCTGTTTTTT. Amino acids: CASSFDSGENTGELFF.

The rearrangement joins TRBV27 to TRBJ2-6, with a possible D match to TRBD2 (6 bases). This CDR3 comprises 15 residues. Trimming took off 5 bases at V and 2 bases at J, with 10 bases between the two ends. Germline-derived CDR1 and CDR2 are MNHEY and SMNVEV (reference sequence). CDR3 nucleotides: TGTGCCAGCAGTCCTGGCGGGGCTGGGGCCAACGTCCTGACTTTC. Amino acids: CASSPGGAGANVLTF. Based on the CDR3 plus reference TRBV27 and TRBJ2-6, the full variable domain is EAQVTQNPRYLITVTGKKLTVTCSQNMNHEYMSWYRQDPGLGLRQIYYSMNVEVTDKGDVPEGYKVSRKEKRNFPLILESPSPNQTSLYFCASSPGGAGANVLTFGAGSRLTVL.

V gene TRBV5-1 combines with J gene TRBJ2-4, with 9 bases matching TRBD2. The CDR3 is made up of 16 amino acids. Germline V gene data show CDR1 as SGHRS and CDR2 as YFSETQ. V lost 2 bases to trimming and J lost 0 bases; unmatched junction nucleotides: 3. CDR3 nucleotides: TGCGCCAGCAGCTTAGGACTAGCGTTAGCCAAAAACATTCAGTACTTC. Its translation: CASSLGLALAKNIQYF.

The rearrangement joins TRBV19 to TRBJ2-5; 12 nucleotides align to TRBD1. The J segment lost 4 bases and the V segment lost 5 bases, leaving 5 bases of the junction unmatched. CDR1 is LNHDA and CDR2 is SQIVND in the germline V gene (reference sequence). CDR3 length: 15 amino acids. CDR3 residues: CASSVGTGGGETQYF. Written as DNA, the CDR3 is TGTGCCAGTAGTGTGGGGACAGGGGGCGGAGAGACCCAGTACTTC.